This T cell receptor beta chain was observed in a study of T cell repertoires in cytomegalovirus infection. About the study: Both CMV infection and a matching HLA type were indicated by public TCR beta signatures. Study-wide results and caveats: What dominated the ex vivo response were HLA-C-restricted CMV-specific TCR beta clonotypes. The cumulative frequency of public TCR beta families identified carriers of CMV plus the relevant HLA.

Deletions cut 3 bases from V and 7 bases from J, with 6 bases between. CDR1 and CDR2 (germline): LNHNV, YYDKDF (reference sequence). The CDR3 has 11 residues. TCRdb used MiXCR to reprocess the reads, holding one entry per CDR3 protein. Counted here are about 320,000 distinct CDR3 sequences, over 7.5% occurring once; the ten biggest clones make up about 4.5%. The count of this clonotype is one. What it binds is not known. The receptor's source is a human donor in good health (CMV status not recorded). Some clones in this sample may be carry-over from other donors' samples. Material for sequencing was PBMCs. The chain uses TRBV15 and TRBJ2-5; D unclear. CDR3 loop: CATSSFRTQYF. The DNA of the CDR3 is TGTGCCACCAGCAGCTTCCGGACCCAGTACTTC.